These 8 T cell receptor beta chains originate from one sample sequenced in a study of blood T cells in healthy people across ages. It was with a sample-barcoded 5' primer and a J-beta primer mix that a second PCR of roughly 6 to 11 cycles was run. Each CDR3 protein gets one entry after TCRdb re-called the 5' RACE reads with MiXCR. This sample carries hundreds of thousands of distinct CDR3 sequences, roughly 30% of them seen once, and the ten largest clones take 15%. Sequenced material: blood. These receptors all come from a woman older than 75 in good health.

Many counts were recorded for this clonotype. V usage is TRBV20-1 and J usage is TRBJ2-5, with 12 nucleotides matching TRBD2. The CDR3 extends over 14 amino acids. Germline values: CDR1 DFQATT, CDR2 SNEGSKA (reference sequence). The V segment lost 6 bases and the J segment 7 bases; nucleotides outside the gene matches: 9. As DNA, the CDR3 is TGCAGTGCCACCGCGACTAGCGGGGGAGGGACCCAGTACTTC. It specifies CSATATSGGGTQYF.

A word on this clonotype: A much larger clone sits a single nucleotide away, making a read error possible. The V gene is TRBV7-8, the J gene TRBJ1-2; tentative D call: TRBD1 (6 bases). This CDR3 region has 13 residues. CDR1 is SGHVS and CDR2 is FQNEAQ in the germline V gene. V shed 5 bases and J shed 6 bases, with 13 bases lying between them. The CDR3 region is CASSIRTDDGYTF. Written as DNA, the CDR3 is TGTGCCAGCAGCATTCGGACAGACGATGGCTACACCTTC.

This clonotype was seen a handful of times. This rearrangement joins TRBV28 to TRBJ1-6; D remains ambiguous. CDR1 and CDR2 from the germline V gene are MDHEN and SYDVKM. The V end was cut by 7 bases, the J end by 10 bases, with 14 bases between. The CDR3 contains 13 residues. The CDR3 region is CASTPGGKSPLHF. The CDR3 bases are TGTGCCAGCACGCCGGGAGGGAAATCACCCCTCCACTTT.

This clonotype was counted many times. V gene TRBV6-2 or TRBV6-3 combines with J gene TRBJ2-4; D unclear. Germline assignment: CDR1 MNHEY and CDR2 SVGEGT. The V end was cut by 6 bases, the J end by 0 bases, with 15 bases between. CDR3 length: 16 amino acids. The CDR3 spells CASRTARRLAKNIQYF. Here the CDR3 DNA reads TGTGCCAGCAGGACGGCTCGACGACTAGCCAAAAACATTCAGTACTTC.

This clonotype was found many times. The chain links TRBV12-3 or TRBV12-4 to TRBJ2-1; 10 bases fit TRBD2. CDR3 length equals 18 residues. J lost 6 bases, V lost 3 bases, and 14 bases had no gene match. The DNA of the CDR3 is TGTGCCAGCAGTTTCCGGGCTAGCGGGGGCTACGAGGGCAATGAGCAGTTCTTC. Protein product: CASSFRASGGYEGNEQFF.

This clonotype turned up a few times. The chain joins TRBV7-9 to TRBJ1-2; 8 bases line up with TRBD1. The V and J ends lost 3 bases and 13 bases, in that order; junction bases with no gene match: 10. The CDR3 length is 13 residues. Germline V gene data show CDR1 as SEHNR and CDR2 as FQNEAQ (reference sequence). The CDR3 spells CASSLDRAWRVTF. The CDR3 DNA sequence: TGTGCCAGCAGCTTGGACAGGGCTTGGAGGGTCACCTTC.

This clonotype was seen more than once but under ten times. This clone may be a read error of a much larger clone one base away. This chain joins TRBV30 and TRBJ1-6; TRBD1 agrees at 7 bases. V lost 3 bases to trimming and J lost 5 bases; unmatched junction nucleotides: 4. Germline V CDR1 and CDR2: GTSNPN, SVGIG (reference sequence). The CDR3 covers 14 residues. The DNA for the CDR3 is TGTGCCTGGAGGACGGGGACAGATAATTCACCCCTCCACTTT. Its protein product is CAWRTGTDNSPLHF.

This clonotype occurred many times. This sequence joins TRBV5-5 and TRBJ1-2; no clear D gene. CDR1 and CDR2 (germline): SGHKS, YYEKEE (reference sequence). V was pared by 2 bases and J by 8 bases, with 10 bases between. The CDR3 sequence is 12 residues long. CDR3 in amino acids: CASSFGIRGYTF. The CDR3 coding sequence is TGTGCCAGCAGCTTTGGGATACGAGGCTACACCTTC.